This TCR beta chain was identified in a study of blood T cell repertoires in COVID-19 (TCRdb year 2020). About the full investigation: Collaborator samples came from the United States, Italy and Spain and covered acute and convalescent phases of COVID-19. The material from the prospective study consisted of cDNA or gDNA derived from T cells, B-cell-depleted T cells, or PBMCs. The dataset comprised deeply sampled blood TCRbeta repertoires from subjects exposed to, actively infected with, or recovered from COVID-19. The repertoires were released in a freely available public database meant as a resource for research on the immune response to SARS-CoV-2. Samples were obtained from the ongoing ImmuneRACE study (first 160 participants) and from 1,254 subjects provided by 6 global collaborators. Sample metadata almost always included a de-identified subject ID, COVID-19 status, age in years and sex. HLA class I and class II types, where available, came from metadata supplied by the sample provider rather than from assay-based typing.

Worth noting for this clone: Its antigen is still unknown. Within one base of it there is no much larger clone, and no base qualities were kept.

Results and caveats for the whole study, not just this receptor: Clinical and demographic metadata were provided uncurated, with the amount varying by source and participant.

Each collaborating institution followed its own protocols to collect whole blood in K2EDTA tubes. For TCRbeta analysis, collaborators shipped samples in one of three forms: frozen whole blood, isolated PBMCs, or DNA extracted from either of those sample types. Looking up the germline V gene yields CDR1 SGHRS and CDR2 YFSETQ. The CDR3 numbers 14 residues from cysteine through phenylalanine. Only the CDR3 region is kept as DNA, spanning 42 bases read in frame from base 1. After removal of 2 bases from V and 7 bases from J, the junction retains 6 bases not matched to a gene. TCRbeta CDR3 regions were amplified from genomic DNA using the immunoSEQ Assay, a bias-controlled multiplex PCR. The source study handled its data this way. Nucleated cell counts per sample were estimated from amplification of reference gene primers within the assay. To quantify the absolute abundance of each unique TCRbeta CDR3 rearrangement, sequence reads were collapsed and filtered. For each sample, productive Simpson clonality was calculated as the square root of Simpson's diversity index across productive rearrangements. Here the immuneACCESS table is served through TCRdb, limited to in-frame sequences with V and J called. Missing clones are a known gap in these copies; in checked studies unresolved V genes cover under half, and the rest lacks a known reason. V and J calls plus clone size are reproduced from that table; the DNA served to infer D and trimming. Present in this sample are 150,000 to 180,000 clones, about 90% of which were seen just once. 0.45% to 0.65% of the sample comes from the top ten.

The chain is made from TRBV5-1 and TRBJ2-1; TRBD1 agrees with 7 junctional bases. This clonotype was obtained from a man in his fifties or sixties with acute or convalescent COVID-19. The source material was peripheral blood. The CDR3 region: CASSFYRGANEQFF. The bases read TGCGCCAGCAGCTTCTACAGGGGCGCGAATGAGCAGTTCTTC. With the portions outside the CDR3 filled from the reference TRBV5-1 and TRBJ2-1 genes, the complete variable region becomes KAGVTQTPRYLIKTRGQQVTLSCSPISGHRSVSWYQQTPGQGLQFLFEYFSETQRNKGNFPGRFSGRQFSNSRSEMNVSTLELGDSALYLCASSFYRGANEQFFGPGTRLTVL.